Each of the 26 T cell receptor beta chains below was sequenced from the same sample in a study of OX40 agonist ivuxolimab in advanced cancers. Method: immunoSEQ multiplex PCR; TCRdb's copy keeps in-frame clones and lacks some. The sample holds roughly 63,000 clones, roughly nine tenths seen once. Sequenced here: CD4+ or CD8+ T cells sorted from blood, sampled in a trial of the OX40 agonist ivuxolimab. The source of these receptors is an adult with an advanced solid tumor such as melanoma, head and neck, liver or kidney cancer.

The chain links TRBV27 to TRBJ1-2, with 7 positions matching TRBD1. V shed 3 bases, J shed 7 bases, and the junction held 8 bases outside the gene matches. Germline values: CDR1 MNHEY, CDR2 SMNVEV (reference sequence). CDR3 length: 14 amino acids. The CDR3 bases are TGTGCCAGCAGTTTCCTGACAGGGTACTCTGGCTACACCTTC. It is translated as CASSFLTGYSGYTF.

The CDR3 here is CASSPGGPQETQYF. CDR3 DNA sequence: TGTGCCAGCAGTCCCGGGGGGCCCCAAGAGACCCAGTACTTC. This sequence joins TRBV28 and TRBJ2-5; D might be TRBD2 (7 bases). The CDR3 is 14 amino acids. With 5 bases removed from V and 1 base from J, the gap between germline ends came to 11 bases. Per germline, CDR1 MDHEN and CDR2 SYDVKM.

This chain uses TRBV19 with TRBJ2-5; perhaps TRBD2 as D (5 bases). This CDR3 comprises 13 residues. The V end was cut by 1 base, the J end by 11 bases, with 14 bases between. Germline V gene lookup returns CDR1 LNHDA and CDR2 SQIVND (reference sequence). CDR3 bases: TGTGCCAGTAGTATAGGGTACGGGCGGGTGCAGTACTTC. Its translation: CASSIGYGRVQYF.

The rearrangement links TRBV4-2 to TRBJ2-7; 15 bases match TRBD2. Germline CDR1 LGHNA, CDR2 YNFKEQ. The CDR3 extends over 19 amino acids. J lost 3 bases, V lost 2 bases, and 11 bases had no gene match. CDR3 loop: CASSQPGLAGGPEIYEQYV. For the CDR3, the DNA is TGTGCCAGCAGCCAACCGGGACTAGCGGGAGGACCTGAGATCTACGAGCAGTACGTC.

The rearrangement joins TRBV7-9 to TRBJ1-2; D gene unclear. V lost 5 bases, J lost 4 bases, and 14 bases lay in between. The CDR3 consists of 14 residues. From germline, CDR1 is SEHNR and CDR2 FQNEAQ (reference sequence). The CDR3 loop reads CASSPSLVSYGYTF. CDR3 DNA sequence: TGTGCCAGCAGCCCATCTCTAGTGAGCTATGGCTACACCTTC.

The V and J genes are TRBV28 and TRBJ1-5, with TRBD1 identical over 8 bases. Losses at the gene ends were 7 bases for V and 9 bases for J; bases not matched to a gene: 11. Germline V CDR1 and CDR2: MDHEN, SYDVKM. The CDR3 loop spans 14 amino acids. DNA of the CDR3: TGTGCCAGCACCGGGACAGGCGGAGGTCGGCCCCAGCATTTT. Translating gives CASTGTGGGRPQHF.

The rearrangement uses TRBV5-4 and TRBJ2-3, with 9 bases matching TRBD2. Unmatched junction bases numbered 12, after V lost 0 bases and J lost 4 bases. This CDR3 is 18 amino acids long. Germline V gives CDR1 SGHNT, CDR2 YYREEE (reference sequence). The CDR3 loop is CASSLALERLADSDTQYF. DNA of the CDR3: TGTGCCAGCAGCTTGGCGTTAGAACGACTAGCGGATTCAGATACGCAGTATTTT.

The rearrangement joins TRBV28 to TRBJ2-1; 11 bases are shared with TRBD2. Per germline, CDR1 MDHEN and CDR2 SYDVKM. V was clipped by 4 bases and J by 6 bases; unmatched bases: 11. CDR3 length: 17 amino acids. The CDR3 loop reads CASSSLEGLAAPNEQFF. Written as DNA, the CDR3 is TGTGCCAGCAGTTCACTCGAGGGACTAGCGGCCCCCAATGAGCAGTTCTTC. The entire variable domain, with the rest obtained from reference TRBV28 and TRBJ2-1, is as follows: DVKVTQSSRYLVKRTGEKVFLECVQDMDHENMFWYRQDPGLGLRLIYFSYDVKMKEKGDIPEGYSVSREKKERFSLILESASTNQTSMYLCASSSLEGLAAPNEQFFGPGTRLTVL.

The gene calls are TRBV7-9 and TRBJ2-1; 8 bases map to TRBD2. Germline CDR1 and CDR2: SEHNR and FQNEAQ (reference sequence). V trimming: 5 bases; J trimming: 0 bases; junction bases outside the gene matches: 3. The CDR3 consists of 15 residues. This CDR3 reads CASSQSGSSYNEQFF. CDR3 nucleotides: TGTGCCAGCAGCCAAAGCGGGAGCTCCTACAATGAGCAGTTCTTC.

The chain has TRBV30 and TRBJ1-1; no clear D. V lost 0 bases, J lost 3 bases, and 8 bases lay in between. The CDR3 totals 13 residues. Germline V gene data show CDR1 as GTSNPN and CDR2 as SVGIG (reference sequence). The CDR3 sequence is CAWSVSKYTEAFF. The CDR3 DNA is TGTGCCTGGAGTGTTAGTAAGTACACTGAAGCTTTCTTT.

The rearrangement links TRBV5-4 to TRBJ2-3; TRBD2 is a possible D gene (5 bases). The germline V and J ends were trimmed by 6 bases and 5 bases, with 19 bases remaining between them. This CDR3 is 15 amino acids long. Germline CDR1 and CDR2: SGHNT and YYREEE (reference sequence). CDR3 region: CASTRTPSSGDTQYF. CDR3 DNA sequence: TGTGCCAGCACCAGGACTCCCTCGTCAGGAGATACGCAGTATTTT.

This clone was counted only a few times. The chain is built from TRBV14 and TRBJ1-1; tentative D call: TRBD1 (5 bases). Trimming took 5 bases from V and 10 from J, leaving 17 bases between them. The CDR3 is 13 amino acids. Germline-derived CDR1 and CDR2 are SGHDN and FVKESK. CDR3 coding DNA: TGTGCCAGCAGCATTCAGGGCGGGAGTGGAGCTTTCTTT. This sequence encodes CASSIQGGSGAFF.

In its sample, this clone was seen a few times. The J gene is TRBJ2-2, the V gene TRBV6-1; D gene ambiguous. CDR1 and CDR2 from the germline V gene are MNHNS and SASEGT. CDR3 length equals 12 residues. V was shortened by 8 bases and J by 4 bases, with 8 bases between the two germline ends. The CDR3 sequence: CASQRFTGELFF. CDR3 nucleotide sequence: TGTGCCAGCCAAAGATTCACCGGGGAGCTGTTTTTT.

This clone is a singleton in its sample. The rearrangement joins TRBV9 to TRBJ2-1, with 9 bases lining up with TRBD1. Germline V lookup: CDR1 SGDLS, CDR2 YYNGEE. V lost 3 bases, J lost 6 bases, and 4 bases stayed unmatched. The CDR3 runs to 14 residues. The CDR3 nucleotides are TGTGCCAGCAGCGGACAGGGGGGAGGCAATGAGCAGTTCTTC. Its protein product is CASSGQGGGNEQFF.

The J gene is TRBJ2-2, the V gene TRBV30; possible D gene TRBD1, 5 bases. The CDR3 is made up of 13 amino acids. V lost 3 bases to trimming and J lost 6 bases, with 11 bases between them. The germline V gene has CDR1 GTSNPN and CDR2 SVGIG (reference sequence). Here the CDR3 reads CAWRLGAPGELFF. As DNA, the CDR3 is TGTGCCTGGAGGCTTGGGGCCCCCGGGGAGCTGTTTTTT.

V usage is TRBV28 and J usage is TRBJ1-1, with a weak D call TRBD1 (5 bases). V was trimmed by 5 bases and J by 0 bases, leaving 13 bases between them. CDR1 and CDR2 (germline): MDHEN, SYDVKM. This CDR3 is built from 15 residues. CDR3 in amino acids: CASSPWGRLNTEAFF. The CDR3 region has the DNA TGTGCCAGCAGTCCTTGGGGCAGACTGAACACTGAAGCTTTCTTT.

V and J are TRBV12-5 and TRBJ2-5; D is possibly TRBD1 (6 bases). CDR1 LGHNT and CDR2 FRNRAP come from the germline V gene. CDR3 length: 15 residues. The V end lost 8 bases, the J end lost 0 bases, and 16 bases lay between the germline ends. The CDR3 DNA is TGTGCTAGTTCCTCTACAGGGTCATACCAAGAGACCCAGTACTTC. Protein product: CASSSTGSYQETQYF.

This clone was recorded once. V is TRBV7-3 and J is TRBJ2-3; 7 bases line up with TRBD2. Trimming took 2 bases from V and 4 from J; bases not matched to a gene: 6. The CDR3 is 15 amino acids. Looked up from germline, CDR1 is SGHTA and CDR2 is FQGTGA. CDR3 in amino acids: CASSLGGGGSDTQYF. The CDR3 bases are TGTGCCAGCAGCTTAGGCGGGGGAGGCTCAGATACGCAGTATTTT.

There are many counts of this clone. This chain joins TRBV28 and TRBJ1-5; D uncertain. The CDR3 sequence is 16 residues long. Germline loops: CDR1 MDHEN, CDR2 SYDVKM. Trimming shortened V by 7 bases and J by 5 bases, and 21 bases separated the two germline ends. The CDR3 DNA sequence: TGTGCCAGCATCCACGTCTCCGGGCTTAGGGATCAGCCCCAGCATTTT. Its protein product is CASIHVSGLRDQPQHF.

This chain links TRBV6-5 with TRBJ1-6; 9 bases fit TRBD1. Germline values: CDR1 MNHEY, CDR2 SVGAGI. The CDR3 is made up of 15 amino acids. The V gene end was trimmed by 6 bases and the J gene end by 6 bases; junction bases not matched to a gene: 6. The CDR3 bases are TGTGCCAGCAGCCCCGGGACAGGGATTAATTCACCCCTCCACTTT. Its protein is CASSPGTGINSPLHF.

In this sample, this clone turned up once. The chain links TRBV9 to TRBJ2-5, with 8 bases identical to TRBD1. V shed 2 bases and J 5 bases; nucleotides not matched to a gene: 8. The V gene's germline CDR1 is SGDLS and CDR2 YYNGEE. CDR3 length: 15 residues. The CDR3 protein is CASSVQGARVETQYF. CDR3 sequence (DNA): TGTGCCAGCAGCGTTCAGGGGGCGCGTGTCGAGACCCAGTACTTC.

The rearrangement joins TRBV18 to TRBJ2-2, with no clear D. Germline CDR1 reads KGHSH; CDR2 reads LQKENI. This CDR3 has 12 amino acids. Trimming left V 3 bases short and J 6 bases short, with 5 bases between. CDR3 sequence: CASSPLAGELFF. DNA of the CDR3: TGTGCCAGCTCACCCTTAGCCGGGGAGCTGTTTTTT.

CDR3: CASSEALSSYNEQFF. The CDR3 nucleotides are TGTGCCAGCAGCGAAGCGTTGAGCTCCTACAATGAGCAGTTCTTC. V is TRBV9 and J is TRBJ2-1; D is undetermined. V lost 3 bases to trimming and J lost 0 bases, with 10 bases between them. The CDR3 consists of 15 residues. Germline CDR1 reads SGDLS; CDR2 reads YYNGEE.

The chain joins TRBV6-4 to TRBJ2-3; possibly TRBD1 for D (5 bases). From germline, CDR1 is MRHNA and CDR2 SNTAGT. CDR3 length: 14 amino acids. The ends were cut back, 2 bases at V and 3 bases at J, with 9 bases in the middle. In DNA form, the CDR3 reads TGTGCCAGCAGTGACGGGGCAGGGACAGATACGCAGTATTTT. Protein: CASSDGAGTDTQYF.

This clone was seen just once. This sequence joins TRBV6-5 and TRBJ2-1; perhaps D is TRBD1 or TRBD2 (5 bases each). The CDR3 sequence is 15 residues long. Germline loops: CDR1 MNHEY, CDR2 SVGAGI. Trimming shortened V by 5 bases and J by 2 bases, and 13 bases separated the two germline ends. CDR3 protein: CASSARGDPYNEQFF. CDR3 in DNA: TGTGCCAGCAGTGCCCGAGGGGACCCCTACAATGAGCAGTTCTTC.

CDR3 bases: TGTGCCAGCGGAAGGCGGGATTCCGAGTTCAGCACAGATACGCAGTATTTT. Amino acids: CASGRRDSEFSTDTQYF. The chain links TRBV27 to TRBJ2-3, with D maybe TRBD2 (6 bases). The CDR3 is made up of 17 amino acids. The germline gives CDR1 MNHEY, CDR2 SMNVEV (reference sequence). Trimming shortened V by 8 bases and J by 0 bases, and 21 bases separated the two germline ends.